The 32 T cell receptor beta chains reported below all come from one sample, sequenced in a study of blood T cell repertoires in COVID-19. Some clones are missing from TCRdb's copy, which holds only in-frame ones; the method was immunoSEQ multiplex PCR. The sample includes 200,000 or so clones, 65% to 85% seen only once; the top ten take roughly 7%. Sequencing used PBMCs or T cells enriched from blood (not recorded which). These receptors came from a man aged 35-49 years who had recovered from COVID-19.

The chain links TRBV10-3 to TRBJ2-2, with 8 bases matching TRBD1. The junction had 9 bases not matched to a gene; V was cut back by 6 bases and J by 6 bases. Germline V lookup: CDR1 ENHRY, CDR2 SYGVKD. The CDR3 is 15 residues long. The CDR3 DNA follows: TGTGCCATCAGCTCTTGGACAGGGCGCGCCGGGGAGCTGTTTTTT. Encoded protein: CAISSWTGRAGELFF.

This clone was recorded once. This sequence joins TRBV6-6 and TRBJ1-3; D remains unclear. The CDR3 is made up of 14 amino acids. V shed 3 bases and J shed 0 bases, with 6 bases lying between them. Germline values: CDR1 MNHNY, CDR2 SVGAGI (reference sequence). The CDR3 DNA reads TGTGCCAGCAGTTATAGCAGCTCTGGAAACACCATATATTTT. Protein product: CASSYSSSGNTIYF.

In DNA form, the CDR3 reads TGTGCCAGCAGCTATCAGGGAACACGGAGCTCTGGAAACACCATATATTTT. Amino acid sequence: CASSYQGTRSSGNTIYF. The chain uses TRBV5-6 and TRBJ1-3; D is perhaps TRBD1 (5 bases). CDR3 length equals 17 residues. Between the trimmed V and J ends, which lost 3 bases and 0 bases, there was a span of 16 bases. The germline V gene has CDR1 SGHDT and CDR2 YYEEEE.

The chain recombines TRBV19 with TRBJ2-7; the match to TRBD1 covers 7 bases. J gave up 4 bases and V 8 bases, and 14 bases lay outside the gene matches. The CDR3 spans 15 residues. Germline V CDR1 and CDR2: LNHDA, SQIVND (reference sequence). The CDR3 reads CASQLTGQRGYEQYF. CDR3 coding DNA: TGTGCCAGTCAATTAACGGGACAGAGAGGTTACGAGCAGTACTTC. Full variable domain (missing parts from reference TRBV19 and TRBJ2-7): DGGITQSPKYLFRKEGQNVTLSCEQNLNHDAMYWYRQDPGQGLRLIYYSQIVNDFQKGDIAEGYSVSREKKESFPLTVTSAQKNPTAFYLCASQLTGQRGYEQYFGPGTRLTVT.

CDR3 loop: CASSQAGTGNQPQHF. CDR3 sequence (DNA): TGTGCCAGCAGCCAAGCCGGGACAGGGAATCAGCCCCAGCATTTT. The chain recombines TRBV3-1 (or the pseudogene TRBV3-2) with TRBJ1-5; 9 bases map to TRBD1. Germline-derived CDR1 and CDR2 are LGHDT and YNNKEL (reference sequence). With V trimmed by 1 base and J by 4 bases, 2 bases remained unmatched. CDR3 length equals 15 residues.

A remark on this clone: Other DNA sequences within the sample encode an identical CDR3. This chain uses TRBV5-1 with TRBJ2-2; perhaps TRBD1 as D (6 bases). The ends were cut back, 2 bases at V and 0 bases at J, with 8 bases in the middle. Germline V gene data show CDR1 as SGHRS and CDR2 as YFSETQ. The CDR3 covers 15 residues. CDR3 bases: TGCGCCAGCAGCTTTGGACAGTCGAACACCGGGGAGCTGTTTTTT. Translated, it gives CASSFGQSNTGELFF.

The chain uses TRBV7-6 and TRBJ2-1; D perhaps matches TRBD2 (6 bases). The CDR3 is 17 residues long. Looked up from germline, CDR1 is SGHVS and CDR2 is FNYEAQ. Between the trimmed V and J ends, which lost 6 bases and 4 bases, there was a span of 22 bases. The CDR3 DNA reads as TGTGCCAGCAGTCTTTCGGTCGCATTAGCGGTATACAATGAGCAGTTCTTC. Residues: CASSLSVALAVYNEQFF.

Written as DNA, the CDR3 is TGTGCCAGCACCGACAGGGAAAGCTCCTACAATGAGCAGTTCTTC. Its translation: CASTDRESSYNEQFF. This chain connects TRBV6-5 to TRBJ2-1; 7 bases fit TRBD1. J gave up 0 bases and V 7 bases, and 6 bases lay outside the gene matches. CDR1 and CDR2 (germline): MNHEY, SVGAGI. The CDR3 sequence is 15 residues long.

The V gene is TRBV6-5, the J gene TRBJ2-7; D perhaps matches TRBD2 (5 bases). V was pared by 2 bases and J by 3 bases, with 14 bases between. The germline gives CDR1 MNHEY, CDR2 SVGAGI. This CDR3 spans 15 amino acids. This CDR3 reads CASSYADLGFYEQYF. The DNA for the CDR3 is TGTGCCAGCAGTTACGCGGACTTAGGGTTCTACGAGCAGTACTTC.

This clone was recorded many times. This chain links TRBV18 with TRBJ2-7, with D hard to call. The CDR3 consists of 14 residues. V lost 6 bases, J lost 6 bases, and 18 bases lay in between. Per germline, CDR1 KGHSH and CDR2 LQKENI. The DNA for the CDR3 is TGTGCCAGCTCGCTCGAAGCGAGATTTAGCGAGCAGTACTTC. Amino acids: CASSLEARFSEQYF.

The genes are TRBV5-1 and TRBJ1-1; 8 bases agree with TRBD1. Germline V gives CDR1 SGHRS, CDR2 YFSETQ. CDR3 length: 16 residues. With 3 bases clipped from V and 8 bases from J, the junction kept 15 bases outside the gene matches. The CDR3 sequence: CASSYGGTGQLGEAFF. As DNA, the CDR3 is TGCGCCAGCAGCTATGGTGGGACAGGACAATTGGGCGAAGCTTTCTTT.

This clone was seen just once. This chain connects TRBV7-9 to TRBJ2-7, with D possibly matching TRBD2 (7 bases). Trimming took 5 bases from V and 7 from J, leaving 18 bases between them. CDR1 and CDR2 from the germline V gene are SEHNR and FQNEAQ (reference sequence). There are 14 residues in the CDR3. CDR3 in DNA: TGTGCCAGCAGCCCTGGGGGGGGCTCGGGTGAGCAGTACTTC. This codes for CASSPGGGSGEQYF.

V is TRBV6-5 and J is TRBJ2-7; D is perhaps TRBD2 (7 bases). V was shortened by 2 bases and J by 3 bases, with 11 bases between the two germline ends. The CDR3 extends over 14 amino acids. CDR1 and CDR2 (germline): MNHEY, SVGAGI. As DNA, the CDR3 is TGTGCCAGCAGTTACGCAGGGGACTACTACGAGCAGTACTTC. Its protein product is CASSYAGDYYEQYF.

This clone was seen once. The chain uses TRBV9 and TRBJ1-3; 10 bases match TRBD1. The length of the CDR3 is 16 residues. V gave up 5 bases and J gave up 3 bases; unmatched junction bases: 8. Germline V gene sequence: CDR1 SGDLS, CDR2 YYNGEE. CDR3 residues: CASSDRQGAGGNTIYF. CDR3 nucleotides: TGTGCCAGCAGTGATAGACAGGGGGCAGGTGGAAACACCATATATTTT.

The chain carries TRBV25-1 and TRBJ1-4; D uncertain. Germline V gene lookup returns CDR1 MGHDK and CDR2 SYGVNS. V was pared by 4 bases and J by 10 bases, with 16 bases between. CDR3 length: 14 amino acids. For the CDR3, the DNA is TGTGCCAGCAGTGGCCTCCAGGAGCGGGCAAAACTGTTTTTT. Translating it yields CASSGLQERAKLFF.

V is TRBV5-1 and J is TRBJ2-3; TRBD2 matches at 10 bases. CDR3 length: 17 amino acids. Trimming removed 1 base from V and 5 bases from J; junction bases left unmatched: 10. Germline CDR1 SGHRS, CDR2 YFSETQ. This chain's CDR3 is CASSLWVAGGFQDTQYF. CDR3 bases: TGCGCCAGCAGCTTGTGGGTAGCGGGGGGTTTTCAAGATACGCAGTATTTT.

This chain connects TRBV10-3 to TRBJ2-7; tentative D call: TRBD1 (6 bases). The germline gives CDR1 ENHRY, CDR2 SYGVKD. This CDR3 region has 11 residues. Deletions cut 10 bases from V and 5 bases from J, with 12 bases between. In DNA, the CDR3 is TGTGCCACCCAAAACAGGGACGAGCAGTACTTC. The encoded protein is CATQNRDEQYF.

The chain couples TRBV5-6 to TRBJ2-1; tentatively, D is TRBD2 (6 bases). Germline lookup yields CDR1 SGHDT and CDR2 YYEEEE. CDR3 length: 13 amino acids. The V end lost 3 bases, the J end lost 10 bases, and 14 bases lay between the germline ends. CDR3 amino acids: CASSYNRGEEQFF. Written as DNA, the CDR3 is TGTGCCAGCAGCTACAACCGCGGGGAGGAGCAGTTCTTC.

V gene TRBV11-1 combines with J gene TRBJ2-7; TRBD1 matches 7 bases. J lost 5 bases, V lost 6 bases, and 7 bases had no gene match. This CDR3 contains 13 residues. Per the germline V gene, CDR1 is SGHAT and CDR2 is FQDESV (reference sequence). The CDR3 sequence is CASSYRGGHEQYF. The DNA of the CDR3 is TGTGCCAGCAGTTACAGGGGTGGCCACGAGCAGTACTTC.

The chain recombines TRBV30 with TRBJ1-1; D gene unclear. Trimming cost V 0 bases and J 6 bases, with 8 bases left between them. CDR1 is GTSNPN and CDR2 is SVGIG in the germline V gene (reference sequence). This CDR3 is built from 12 residues. CDR3 in DNA: TGTGCCTGGAGTGTTTGGAGGGCTGAAGCTTTCTTT. This codes for CAWSVWRAEAFF.

The chain employs TRBV28 and TRBJ1-4; 7 bases map to TRBD1. The CDR3 runs to 14 residues. V gave up 5 bases and J gave up 4 bases; unmatched junction bases: 4. The germline V gene encodes CDR1 MDHEN and CDR2 SYDVKM. The CDR3 spells CASSPQGVNEKLFF. In nucleotides, the CDR3 is TGTGCCAGCAGTCCCCAGGGGGTTAATGAAAAACTGTTTTTT.

The J gene is TRBJ1-5, the V gene TRBV4-2; D is uncertain. Trimming cost V 0 bases and J 4 bases, with 4 bases left between them. This CDR3 is built from 13 residues. Germline CDR1 and CDR2: LGHNA and YNFKEQ. Here the CDR3 reads CASSQDQNQPQHF. The CDR3 DNA sequence: TGTGCCAGCAGCCAAGATCAGAATCAGCCCCAGCATTTT.

The chain combines TRBV5-6 with TRBJ1-2, with D possibly being TRBD1 (6 bases). Per the germline V gene, CDR1 is SGHDT and CDR2 is YYEEEE. The CDR3 extends over 13 amino acids. Trimming took 0 bases from V and 6 from J, leaving 9 bases between them. Here the CDR3 DNA reads TGTGCCAGCAGCTTGGGGTCAGGGGATGGCTACACCTTC. It translates to CASSLGSGDGYTF.

This clone was seen only a few times. The V call is TRBV10-3, the J call TRBJ2-2, with 12 bases lining up with TRBD1. The germline V gene encodes CDR1 ENHRY and CDR2 SYGVKD. The CDR3 spans 15 residues. Unmatched junction bases numbered 7, after V lost 6 bases and J lost 8 bases. CDR3 residues: CAIRPGQGASGELFF. The CDR3 coding sequence is TGTGCCATCAGGCCGGGACAGGGGGCCTCTGGGGAGCTGTTTTTT.

The V call is TRBV21-1, the J call TRBJ1-5; the tabulated D call, TRBD1, remains unverified against the DNA. TRBV21-1 is shown as a pseudogene. The CDR3 has 13 amino acids. The CDR3 sequence is CARGTDSNQPQHF. The CDR3, as DNA: TGTGCCAGGGGGACAGATAGCAATCAGCCCCAGCATTTT.

This chain joins TRBV4-2 and TRBJ1-5; 8 nucleotides line up with TRBD1. Germline-derived CDR1 and CDR2 are LGHNA and YNFKEQ. Trimming took 1 base from V and 4 from J; bases not matched to a gene: 9. The CDR3 sequence is 17 residues long. The CDR3 reads CASSQAPDREGNQPQHF. CDR3 sequence (DNA): TGTGCCAGCAGCCAAGCCCCGGACAGGGAGGGGAATCAGCCCCAGCATTTT.

This clone was recorded only once. The chain is built from TRBV7-6 and TRBJ1-6; tentative D call: TRBD1 (6 bases). CDR1 is SGHVS, CDR2 FNYEAQ, per germline. The CDR3 length is 16 residues. Trimming stripped 3 bases from V and 7 bases from J, with 16 bases between. The CDR3 sequence: CASSLGFRGQNSPLHF. DNA for the CDR3: TGTGCCAGCAGCTTGGGCTTCAGGGGTCAGAATTCACCCCTCCACTTT.

V is TRBV6-5 and J is TRBJ1-3, with D unclear. There are 15 residues in the CDR3. The V end was cut by 5 bases, the J end by 0 bases, with 11 bases between. Germline-derived CDR1 and CDR2 are MNHEY and SVGAGI. The CDR3 nucleotides read TGTGCCAGCAGTACTCACAGAGACTCTGGAAACACCATATATTTT. Amino acids: CASSTHRDSGNTIYF.

The chain has TRBV5-1 and TRBJ2-7; 7 bases are shared with TRBD2. The CDR3 covers 14 residues. The germline V gene encodes CDR1 SGHRS and CDR2 YFSETQ. V was pared by 7 bases and J by 0 bases, with 7 bases of the junction left unmatched. CDR3 loop: CASSMRGSSYEQYF. As DNA, the CDR3 is TGCGCCAGCTCGATGCGGGGGAGCTCCTACGAGCAGTACTTC.

The gene calls are TRBV28 and TRBJ2-6; D perhaps matches TRBD2 (5 bases). Germline CDR1 is MDHEN and CDR2 is SYDVKM. Trimming shortened V by 5 bases and J by 0 bases, and 11 bases separated the two germline ends. The length of the CDR3 is 16 residues. CDR3 in amino acids: CASSQTDFSGANVLTF. In DNA, the CDR3 is TGTGCCAGCAGTCAGACGGACTTCTCTGGGGCCAACGTCCTGACTTTC.

This clone has just one count. V gene TRBV9 combines with J gene TRBJ1-5; no firm D call. The CDR3 length is 14 residues. Germline V CDR1 and CDR2: SGDLS, YYNGEE. Trimming left V 0 bases short and J 9 bases short, with 13 bases between. The CDR3 DNA follows: TGTGCCAGCAGCGTAGCGGCCGAGCGATCGCCCCAGCATTTT. Its translation is CASSVAAERSPQHF.

This CDR3 is CASSYSFEQLYEQYF. The CDR3 nucleotides are TGTGCCAGCAGTTACTCGTTCGAACAGCTCTACGAGCAGTACTTC. This sequence joins TRBV6-5 and TRBJ2-7; D remains unclear. V was shortened by 0 bases and J by 3 bases, with 12 bases between the two germline ends. This CDR3 is 15 amino acids long. CDR1 is MNHEY and CDR2 is SVGAGI in the germline V gene.